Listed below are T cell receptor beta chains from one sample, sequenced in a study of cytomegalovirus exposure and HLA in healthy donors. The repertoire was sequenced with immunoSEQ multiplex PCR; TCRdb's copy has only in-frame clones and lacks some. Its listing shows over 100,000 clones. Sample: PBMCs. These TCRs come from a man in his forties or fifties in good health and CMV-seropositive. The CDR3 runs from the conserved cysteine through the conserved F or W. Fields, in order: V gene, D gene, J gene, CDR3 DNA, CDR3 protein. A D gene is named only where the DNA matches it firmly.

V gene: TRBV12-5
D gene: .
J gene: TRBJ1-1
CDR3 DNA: TGTGCTAGTGGGTTTTCGCCGGGGACTAACACTGAAGCTTTCTTT
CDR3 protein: CASGFSPGTNTEAFF

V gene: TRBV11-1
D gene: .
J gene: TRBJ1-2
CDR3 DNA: TGTGCCAGCAGCTTTCGGGGGGGACTTCGAGATGGCTACACCTTC
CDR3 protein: CASSFRGGLRDGYTF

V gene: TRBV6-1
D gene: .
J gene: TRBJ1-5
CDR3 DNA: TGTGCCAGCAGTGAAGCCTTCGATCAGCCCCAGCATTTT
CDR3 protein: CASSEAFDQPQHF

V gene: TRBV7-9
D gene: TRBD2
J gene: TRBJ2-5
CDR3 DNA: TGTGCCAGCAACAAACTAGCGGGCCAAGAGACCCAGTACTTC
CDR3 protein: CASNKLAGQETQYF

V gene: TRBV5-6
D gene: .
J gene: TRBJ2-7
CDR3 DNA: TGTGCCAGCAGCTCCCGCTATTCGGGCTCCTACGAGCAGTACTTC
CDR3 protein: CASSSRYSGSYEQYF

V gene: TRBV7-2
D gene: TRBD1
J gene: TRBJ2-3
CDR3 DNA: TGTGCCAGCACCGAACAGGGGGCAGATACGCAGTATTTT
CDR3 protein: CASTEQGADTQYF

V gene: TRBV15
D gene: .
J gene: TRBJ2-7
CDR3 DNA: TGTGCCACCAGCAGAGACAGGGCCCACGAGCAGTACTTC
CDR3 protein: CATSRDRAHEQYF

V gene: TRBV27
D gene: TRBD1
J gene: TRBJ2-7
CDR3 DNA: TGTGCCAGCAGTCCCCCTTTTCGACAGGGGGCTTACGAGCAGTACTTC
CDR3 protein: CASSPPFRQGAYEQYF

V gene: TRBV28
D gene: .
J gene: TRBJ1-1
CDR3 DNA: TGTGCCAGTCGGGGGGTTTCGGGCACTGAAGCTTTCTTT
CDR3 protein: CASRGVSGTEAFF

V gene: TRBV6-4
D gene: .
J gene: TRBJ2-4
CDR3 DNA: TGTGCCAGCAGTGACTCGACAGAAAACATTCAGTACTTC
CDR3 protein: CASSDSTENIQYF

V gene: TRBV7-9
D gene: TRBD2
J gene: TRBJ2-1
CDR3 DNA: TGTGCCAGCAGCAAAGCGGGAGTTGAGCAGTTCTTC
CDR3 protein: CASSKAGVEQFF

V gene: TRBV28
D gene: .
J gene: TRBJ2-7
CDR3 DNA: TGTGCCAGCAGCATCGCCCGCAGGGCTACCGAGCAGTACTTC
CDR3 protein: CASSIARRATEQYF

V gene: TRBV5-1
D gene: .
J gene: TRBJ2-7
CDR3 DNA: TGCGCCAGCAGCTTGGAGTCGGACGAGCAGTACTTC
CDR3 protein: CASSLESDEQYF

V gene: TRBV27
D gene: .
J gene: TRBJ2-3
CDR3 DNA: TGTGCCAGCAGCAGGGTCACTGGCACAGATACGCAGTATTTT
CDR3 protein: CASSRVTGTDTQYF

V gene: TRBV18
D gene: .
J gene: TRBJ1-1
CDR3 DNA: TGTGCCAGCTCACCAGGAGGTTGGGTGAACACTGAAGCTTTCTTT
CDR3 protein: CASSPGGWVNTEAFF

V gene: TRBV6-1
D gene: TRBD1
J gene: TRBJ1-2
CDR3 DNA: TGTGCCAGCAGTGACCCAGGGGGGCTTGGCTATGGCTACACCTTC
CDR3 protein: CASSDPGGLGYGYTF

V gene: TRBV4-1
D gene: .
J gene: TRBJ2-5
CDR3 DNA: TGCGCCAGCAGCCAAGGGACGGGAGCGGAGACCCAGTACTTC
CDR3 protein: CASSQGTGAETQYF

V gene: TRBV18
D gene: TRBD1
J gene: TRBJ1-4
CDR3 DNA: TGTGCCAGCTTACGTGGGACAGCAAATGAAAAACTGTTTTTT
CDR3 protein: CASLRGTANEKLFF

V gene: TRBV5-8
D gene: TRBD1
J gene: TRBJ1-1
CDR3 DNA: TGTGCCAGCAGCGGTACGGGACAGGGGGCTACTGAAGCTTTCTTT
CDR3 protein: CASSGTGQGATEAFF

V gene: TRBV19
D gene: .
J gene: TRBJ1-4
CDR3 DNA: TGTGCCAGTAGCCAGTATAATGAAAAACTGTTTTTT
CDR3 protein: CASSQYNEKLFF